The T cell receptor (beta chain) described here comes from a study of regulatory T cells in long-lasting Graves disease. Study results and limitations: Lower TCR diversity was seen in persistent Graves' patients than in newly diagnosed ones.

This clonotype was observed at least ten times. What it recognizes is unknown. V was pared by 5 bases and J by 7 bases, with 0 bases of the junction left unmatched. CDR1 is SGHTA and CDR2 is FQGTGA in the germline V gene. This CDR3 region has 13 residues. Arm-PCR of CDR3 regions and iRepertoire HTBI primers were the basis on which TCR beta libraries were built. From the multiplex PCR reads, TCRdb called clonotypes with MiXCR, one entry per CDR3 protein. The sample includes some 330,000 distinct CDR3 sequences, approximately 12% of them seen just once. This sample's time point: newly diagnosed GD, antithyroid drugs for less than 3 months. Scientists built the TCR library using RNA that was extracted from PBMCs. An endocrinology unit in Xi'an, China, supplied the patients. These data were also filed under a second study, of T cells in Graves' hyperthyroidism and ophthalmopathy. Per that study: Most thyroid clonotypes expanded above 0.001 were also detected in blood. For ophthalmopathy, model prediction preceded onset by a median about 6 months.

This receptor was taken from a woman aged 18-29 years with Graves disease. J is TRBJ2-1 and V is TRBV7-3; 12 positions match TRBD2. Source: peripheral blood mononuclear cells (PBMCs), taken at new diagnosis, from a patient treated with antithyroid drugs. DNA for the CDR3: TGTGCCAGCAGCACTAGCGGGGGGAATGAGCAGTTCTTC. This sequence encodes CASSTSGGNEQFF.